Below, one T cell receptor beta chain is given with its context. Its matching antigen is unknown. These data belong to a study of beta chain features in type 1 diabetes. Whole-study findings and limits: Moderate but significant shortening of TCRB CDR3s was recorded in all four CD4+ subsets from Type 1 diabetes patients.

The whole isolated RNA underwent reverse transcription, so sequencing captured expressed TCRB transcripts. Method: immunoSEQ multiplex PCR; TCRdb's copy keeps in-frame clones and lacks some. Found here are about 900,000 clones, roughly a sixth of them singletons; the top ten hold 0.02% to 0.025%. The CDR3 has 14 residues. The V segment lost 5 bases and the J segment 6 bases; nucleotides outside the gene matches: 9. The germline V gene encodes CDR1 SGHTA and CDR2 FQGNSA. The sample taken for sequencing was naive CD4+ T cells from blood. The sequence was collected from a woman between 18 and 29 years old in good health. This chain joins TRBV7-2 and TRBJ2-7; TRBD1 matches 8 bases. CDR3 sequence reads: CASSPATGEIEQYF. CDR3 coding DNA: TGTGCCAGCAGCCCTGCGACAGGGGAAATCGAGCAGTACTTC.